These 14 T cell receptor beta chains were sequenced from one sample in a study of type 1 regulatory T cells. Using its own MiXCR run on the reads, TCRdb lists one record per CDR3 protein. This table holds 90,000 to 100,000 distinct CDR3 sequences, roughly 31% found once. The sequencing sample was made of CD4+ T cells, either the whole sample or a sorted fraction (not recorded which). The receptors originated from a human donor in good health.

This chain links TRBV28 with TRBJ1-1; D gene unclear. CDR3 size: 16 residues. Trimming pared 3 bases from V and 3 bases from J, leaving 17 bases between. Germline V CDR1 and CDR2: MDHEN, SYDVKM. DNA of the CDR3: TGTGCCAGCAGTTTCGCCCATCCGGAGTGGTACACTGAAGCTTTCTTT. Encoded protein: CASSFAHPEWYTEAFF.

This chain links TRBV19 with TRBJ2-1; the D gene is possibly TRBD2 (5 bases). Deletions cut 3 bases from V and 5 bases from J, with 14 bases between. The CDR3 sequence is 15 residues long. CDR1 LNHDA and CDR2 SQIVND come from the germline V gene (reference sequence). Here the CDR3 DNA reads TGTGCCAGTAGTATCTCTAGCTGGGGAGACAATGAGCAGTTCTTC. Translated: CASSISSWGDNEQFF. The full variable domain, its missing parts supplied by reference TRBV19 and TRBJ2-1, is DGGITQSPKYLFRKEGQNVTLSCEQNLNHDAMYWYRQDPGQGLRLIYYSQIVNDFQKGDIAEGYSVSREKKESFPLTVTSAQKNPTAFYLCASSISSWGDNEQFFGPGTRLTVL.

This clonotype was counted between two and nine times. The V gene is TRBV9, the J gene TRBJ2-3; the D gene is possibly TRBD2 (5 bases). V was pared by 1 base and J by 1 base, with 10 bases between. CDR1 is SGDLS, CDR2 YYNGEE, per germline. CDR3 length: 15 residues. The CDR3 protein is CASSVFHGGTDTQYF. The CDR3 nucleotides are TGTGCCAGCAGCGTATTTCACGGGGGCACAGATACGCAGTATTTT. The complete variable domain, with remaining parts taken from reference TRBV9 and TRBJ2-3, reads DSGVTQTPKHLITATGQRVTLRCSPRSGDLSVYWYQQSLDQGLQFLIQYYNGEERAKGNILERFSAQQFPDLHSELNLSSLELGDSALYFCASSVFHGGTDTQYFGPGTRLTVL.

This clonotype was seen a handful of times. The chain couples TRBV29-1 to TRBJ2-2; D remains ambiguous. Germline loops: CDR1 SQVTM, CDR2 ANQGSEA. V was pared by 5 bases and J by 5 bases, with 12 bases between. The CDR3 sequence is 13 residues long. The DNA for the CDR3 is TGCAGCGTTAGTAACGGTGGGACCGGGGAGCTGTTTTTT. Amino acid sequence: CSVSNGGTGELFF.

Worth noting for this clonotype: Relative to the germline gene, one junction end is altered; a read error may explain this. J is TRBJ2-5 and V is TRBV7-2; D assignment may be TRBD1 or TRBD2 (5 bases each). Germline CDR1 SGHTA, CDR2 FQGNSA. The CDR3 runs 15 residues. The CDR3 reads CVSSPNLGPQETQYF. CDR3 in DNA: TGTGTCAGCAGCCCTAACTTGGGACCCCAAGAGACCCAGTACTTC.

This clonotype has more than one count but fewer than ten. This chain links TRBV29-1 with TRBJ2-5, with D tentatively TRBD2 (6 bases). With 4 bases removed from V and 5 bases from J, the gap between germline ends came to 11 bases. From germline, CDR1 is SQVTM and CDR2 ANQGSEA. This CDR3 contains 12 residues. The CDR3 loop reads CSVGPGRETQYF. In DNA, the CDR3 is TGCAGCGTTGGTCCGGGGAGGGAGACCCAGTACTTC.

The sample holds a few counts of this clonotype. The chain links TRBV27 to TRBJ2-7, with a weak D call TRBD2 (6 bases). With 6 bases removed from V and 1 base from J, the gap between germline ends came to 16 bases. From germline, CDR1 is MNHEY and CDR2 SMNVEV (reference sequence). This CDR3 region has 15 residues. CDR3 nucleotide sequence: TGTGCCAGCAGGTCAGTGGCGGGAAGGTCCTACGAGCAGTACTTC. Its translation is CASRSVAGRSYEQYF.

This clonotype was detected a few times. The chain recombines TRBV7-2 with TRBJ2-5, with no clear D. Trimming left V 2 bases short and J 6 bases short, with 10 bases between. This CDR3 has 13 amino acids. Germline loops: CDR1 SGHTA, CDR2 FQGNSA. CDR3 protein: CASSLTAAQTQYF. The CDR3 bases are TGTGCCAGCAGCTTAACTGCTGCGCAGACCCAGTACTTC.

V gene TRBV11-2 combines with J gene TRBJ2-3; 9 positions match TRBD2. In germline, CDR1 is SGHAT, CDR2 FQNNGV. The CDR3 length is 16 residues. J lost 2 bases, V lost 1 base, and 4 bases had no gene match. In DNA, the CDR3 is TGTGCCAGCAGCTTAGGACTAGCGGATATCACAGATACGCAGTATTTT. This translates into CASSLGLADITDTQYF.

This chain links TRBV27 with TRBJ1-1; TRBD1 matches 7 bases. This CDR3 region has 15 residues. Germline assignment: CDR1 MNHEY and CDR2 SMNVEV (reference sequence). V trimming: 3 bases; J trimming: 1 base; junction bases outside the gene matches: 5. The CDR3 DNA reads TGTGCCAGCAGTTTCTGGGGACAGAAGAACACTGAAGCTTTCTTT. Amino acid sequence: CASSFWGQKNTEAFF.

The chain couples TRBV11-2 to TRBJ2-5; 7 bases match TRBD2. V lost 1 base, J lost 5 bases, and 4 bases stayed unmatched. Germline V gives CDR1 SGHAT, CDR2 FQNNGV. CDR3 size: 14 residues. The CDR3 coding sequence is TGTGCCAGCAGCTTAGTGGGAGGGCCCGAGACCCAGTACTTC. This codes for CASSLVGGPETQYF.

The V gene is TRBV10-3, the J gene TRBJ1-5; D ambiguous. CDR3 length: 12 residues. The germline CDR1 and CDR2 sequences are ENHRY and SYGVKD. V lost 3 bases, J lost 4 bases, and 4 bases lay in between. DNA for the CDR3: TGTGCCATCAGTGACGGTAATCAGCCCCAGCATTTT. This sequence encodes CAISDGNQPQHF.

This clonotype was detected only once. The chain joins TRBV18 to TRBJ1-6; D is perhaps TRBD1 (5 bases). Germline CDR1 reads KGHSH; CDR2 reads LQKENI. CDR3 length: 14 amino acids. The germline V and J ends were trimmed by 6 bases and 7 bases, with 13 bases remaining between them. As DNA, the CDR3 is TGTGCCAGCTCCCCCTCGACAGTGAATTCACCCCTCCACTTT. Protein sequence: CASSPSTVNSPLHF. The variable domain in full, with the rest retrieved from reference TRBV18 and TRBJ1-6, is NAGVMQNPRHLVRRRGQEARLRCSPMKGHSHVYWYRQLPEEGLKFMVYLQKENIIDESGMPKERFSAEFPKEGPSILRIQQVVRGDSAAYFCASSPSTVNSPLHFGNGTRLTVT.

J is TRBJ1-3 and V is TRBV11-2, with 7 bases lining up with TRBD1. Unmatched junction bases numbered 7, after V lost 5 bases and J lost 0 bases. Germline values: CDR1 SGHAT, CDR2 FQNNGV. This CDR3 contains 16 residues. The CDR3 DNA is TGTGCCAGCAGCCCCATGACAGGGTTCTCTGGAAACACCATATATTTT. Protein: CASSPMTGFSGNTIYF.